This record looks at one T cell receptor beta chain sequence and its context. Germline V gene sequence: CDR1 SGHTA, CDR2 FQGNSA. The CDR3 contains 16 residues. The ends were cut back, 1 base at V and 6 bases at J, with 16 bases in the middle. This sample stems from a study of blood T cell repertoires in COVID-19. Study as a whole: The United States, Italy and Spain supplied acute and convalescent COVID-19 samples. T cells, B-cell-depleted T cells, or PBMCs provided the cDNA or gDNA that served as material.

Original methodology: By means of reference gene primer amplification, nucleated cell counts were estimated. Data came from immunoSEQ multiplex PCR; TCRdb stores just in-frame clones and leaves some out. V and J calls and clone size are given by that table; D and trimming were obtained from the DNA. Among fewer than 500,000 clones listed, about nine tenths were seen once. The receptor comes from a woman in her twenties or thirties with active or convalescent COVID-19. Sequencing was performed on peripheral blood. V and J are TRBV7-2 and TRBJ2-1; maybe TRBD2 (5 bases). The chain's CDR3 is CASSLVGPGSSNEQFF. In nucleotides, the CDR3 is TGTGCCAGCAGCTTAGTTGGGCCGGGGTCTAGCAATGAGCAGTTCTTC.